This T cell receptor (beta chain) originates from a study of blood T cells in healthy people across ages. A second PCR of 7 to 11 cycles used a sample-barcoded 5' primer and a J-beta primer mix. MiXCR, applied by TCRdb to the 5' RACE reads, yields one record per CDR3 protein. The sample lists roughly 680,000 distinct CDR3 sequences; roughly half were seen once. The germline gives CDR1 SGHVS, CDR2 FNYEAQ. The CDR3 covers 15 residues. A note on this clonotype: At one of its ends the junction is not consistent with the germline gene, which may arise from a read error.

The clonotype comes from a woman of 80 years or more in good health. The V call is TRBV7-6, the J call TRBJ2-3, with TRBD2 as a possible D gene (5 bases). Sequences were obtained from blood. The CDR3 protein is CASSLGASRADTQYF. CDR3 in DNA: TGTGCCAGCAGCTTAGGGGCTAGCCGGGCAGATACACAGTATTTT. Full variable domain (rest looked up from reference TRBV7-6 and TRBJ2-3): GAGVSQSPRYKVTKRGQDVALRCDPISGHVSLYWYRQALGQGPEFLTYFNYEAQQDKSGLPNDRFSAERPEGSISTLTIQRTEQRDSAMYRCASSLGASRADTQYFGPGTRLTVL.